This T cell receptor (beta chain) originates from a study of T-cell reconstitution after alpha-beta-depleted transplantation in children. Findings and limits, study-wide: For some patients, TCRbeta diversity was high at day 60 because of recipient T cells and thymic progenitors that survived. Alpha-beta T cells present about two months after transplant were reported to originate from several hundred expanded graft clones. Newly made T cells mostly supplied T-cell counts and diversity one year after transplant.

The TCRbeta library was prepared with unique molecular identifiers. TCRdb ran MiXCR on the PCR reads and lists one entry per CDR3 protein. The sample holds about 1,000,000 distinct CDR3 sequences, roughly 31% seen once. This clonotype occurred a few times. Its antigen is unknown. V was clipped by 5 bases and J by 7 bases, with 11 bases between them. This CDR3 comprises 13 residues. Germline V gene data show CDR1 as MDHEN and CDR2 as SYDVKM. The specimen was PBMCs, mostly from graft donor cells, collected 360 days after TCRalphabeta/CD19-depleted stem cell transplant. This rearrangement joins TRBV28 to TRBJ2-2; weak D call: TRBD2 (6 bases). This TCR was recovered from a boy younger than two who had a stem cell transplant for SCID, so the T cells may come from the graft donor. CDR3 coding DNA: TGTGCCAGCAGTCCCCGACTAGACGGGGAGCTGTTTTTT. It translates to CASSPRLDGELFF.